These 30 T cell receptor beta chains originate from one sample sequenced in a study of metastatic and nonmetastatic thyroid tumors. No treatment of any kind had been given to any patient before thyroid surgery. Using MiXCR, TCRdb reanalyzed the PCR reads. Of some 17,000 clones in the sample, about 26% were seen once. Sequenced sample: adjacent normal tissue. These receptors were obtained from a female donor with papillary thyroid cancer or a benign thyroid nodule (not recorded which). Some clones in this sample may be carry-over from other donors' samples.

This clone was seen only a few times. V gene TRBV4-1 combines with J gene TRBJ2-7; no clear D gene. This CDR3 contains 14 residues. Between the trimmed V and J ends, which lost 1 base and 0 bases, there was a span of 7 bases. Germline CDR1 is MGHRA and CDR2 is YSYEKL. CDR3 coding DNA: TGCGCCAGCAGCCAAGGGCAGCTCTCCTACGAGCAGTACTTC. This codes for CASSQGQLSYEQYF.

This clone has only a few counts. The chain joins TRBV7-2 to TRBJ2-1, with 10 nucleotides matching TRBD2. CDR3 length equals 17 residues. Germline V gene sequence: CDR1 SGHTA, CDR2 FQGNSA. Trimming cost V 2 bases and J 2 bases; bases outside gene matches: 6. CDR3 amino acids: CASSLLPGTSAYNEQFF. CDR3 DNA: TGTGCCAGCAGCTTATTACCCGGGACTAGCGCCTACAATGAGCAGTTCTTC. The variable domain in full, completed from reference TRBV7-2 and TRBJ2-1, reads GAGVSQSPSNKVTEKGKDVELRCDPISGHTALYWYRQSLGQGLEFLIYFQGNSAPDKSGLPSDRFSAERTGGSVSTLTIQRTQQEDSAVYLCASSLLPGTSAYNEQFFGPGTRLTVL.

In its sample, this clone ranks as medium-sized. The chain uses TRBV30 and TRBJ2-3; tentatively, D is TRBD1 or TRBD2 (5 bases each). V was clipped by 3 bases and J by 6 bases, with 19 bases between them. The CDR3 runs 15 residues. CDR1 is GTSNPN and CDR2 is SVGIG in the germline V gene (reference sequence). This chain's CDR3 is CAWRDTDTRGDTQYF. The CDR3 region has the DNA TGTGCCTGGAGAGACACGGACACACGGGGTGATACGCAGTATTTT.

This chain joins TRBV24-1 and TRBJ2-7, with 8 positions matching TRBD1. With 3 bases clipped from V and 6 bases from J, the junction kept 6 bases outside the gene matches. Germline assignment: CDR1 KGHDR and CDR2 SFDVKD. This CDR3 is 14 amino acids long. The CDR3 spells CATSDETGVGEQYF. The DNA for the CDR3 is TGTGCCACCAGTGATGAGACAGGGGTAGGCGAGCAGTACTTC.

The J gene is TRBJ2-3, the V gene TRBV5-1; TRBD1 aligns across 8 bases. Trimming cost V 4 bases and J 5 bases; bases outside gene matches: 6. Germline loops: CDR1 SGHRS, CDR2 YFSETQ. This CDR3 region has 14 residues. CDR3: CASSVQGAGDTQYF. The DNA for the CDR3 is TGCGCCAGCAGCGTTCAGGGGGCCGGAGATACGCAGTATTTT.

By share, this clone counts as medium-sized (0.01 to 0.1%). The chain combines TRBV15 with TRBJ1-1; 9 bases are shared with TRBD1. V trimming: 5 bases; J trimming: 5 bases; junction bases outside the gene matches: 6. Germline values: CDR1 LNHNV, CDR2 YYDKDF (reference sequence). This CDR3 is 14 amino acids long. CDR3 residues: CATSGTGRWTEAFF. The CDR3 nucleotides are TGTGCCACCAGCGGGACAGGGAGGTGGACTGAAGCTTTCTTT. The full variable domain, its missing parts supplied by reference TRBV15 and TRBJ1-1, is DAMVIQNPRYQVTQFGKPVTLSCSQTLNHNVMYWYQQKSSQAPKLLFHYYDKDFNNEADTPDNFQSRRPNTSFCFLDIRSPGLGDTAMYLCATSGTGRWTEAFFGQGTRLTVV.

This clone was seen a handful of times. This sequence joins TRBV29-1 and TRBJ1-5; 7 nucleotides line up with TRBD1. V shed 4 bases, J shed 1 base, and the junction held 4 bases outside the gene matches. The CDR3 spans 14 residues. The germline V gene has CDR1 SQVTM and CDR2 ANQGSEA. This CDR3 is CSVVTGTSNQPQHF. The CDR3 nucleotides are TGCAGCGTTGTGACAGGGACCAGCAATCAGCCCCAGCATTTT.

This clone was detected only a few times. The V gene is TRBV6-5, the J gene TRBJ2-1, with D possibly being TRBD2 (5 bases). The CDR3 has 15 residues. CDR1 and CDR2 from the germline V gene are MNHEY and SVGAGI. V dropped 2 bases and J dropped 5 bases, with 13 bases sitting between them. The CDR3 DNA is TGTGCCAGCAGTTACGGCTCTAGCATCGACAATGAGCAGTTCTTC. Translated, it gives CASSYGSSIDNEQFF.

V usage is TRBV27 and J usage is TRBJ1-5, with unresolved D. V lost 6 bases and J 5 bases, leaving 11 bases between the germline ends. CDR3 length: 13 amino acids. Looked up from germline, CDR1 is MNHEY and CDR2 is SMNVEV (reference sequence). Here the CDR3 reads CASRVDGYQPQHF. CDR3 bases: TGTGCCAGCAGGGTGGACGGATATCAGCCCCAGCATTTT.

This clone was seen a few times. V gene TRBV20-1 combines with J gene TRBJ2-7; D unresolved. The ends were cut back, 5 bases at V and 0 bases at J, with 20 bases in the middle. Germline lookup yields CDR1 DFQATT and CDR2 SNEGSKA (reference sequence). This CDR3 has 16 amino acids. CDR3 in amino acids: CSARPRMDSYSYEQYF. In DNA form, the CDR3 reads TGCAGTGCTCGCCCCCGTATGGATTCGTACTCCTACGAGCAGTACTTC.

V gene TRBV6-1 combines with J gene TRBJ2-7; 12 positions match TRBD2. CDR1 and CDR2 from the germline V gene are MNHNS and SASEGT. V was clipped by 10 bases and J by 7 bases; unmatched bases: 8. This CDR3 comprises 13 residues. The CDR3 sequence: CATRLAGVREQYF. The CDR3 bases are TGTGCCACTCGACTAGCGGGAGTTAGGGAGCAGTACTTC.

This clone was recorded many times. The chain couples TRBV10-3 to TRBJ2-3; D is unclear. This CDR3 is built from 12 residues. V was pared by 2 bases and J by 3 bases, with 3 bases between. Germline CDR1 is ENHRY and CDR2 is SYGVKD. The CDR3, as DNA: TGTGCCATCAGTGAGGCGACAGATACGCAGTATTTT. Amino acids: CAISEATDTQYF.

Ten or more counts support this clone. V is TRBV12-3 or TRBV12-4 and J is TRBJ2-3; the D is unclear. Trimming pared 1 base from V and 0 bases from J, leaving 8 bases between. There are 15 residues in the CDR3. The CDR3 loop reads CASSLGLASTDTQYF. The CDR3 bases are TGTGCCAGCAGTTTAGGACTGGCTAGCACAGATACGCAGTATTTT.

This clone was recorded many times. The rearrangement uses TRBV27 and TRBJ1-2; 7 bases line up with TRBD1. V dropped 0 bases and J dropped 4; count of bases not matched to a gene: 2. The CDR3 loop spans 14 amino acids. CDR1 and CDR2 (germline): MNHEY, SMNVEV (reference sequence). This chain's CDR3 is CASSLSPGGYGYTF. The CDR3 DNA follows: TGTGCCAGCAGTTTATCACCAGGGGGCTATGGCTACACCTTC.

In this sample, this clone is large (0.1 to 1%). The V gene is TRBV19, the J gene TRBJ1-5; D is unresolved. Per germline, CDR1 LNHDA and CDR2 SQIVND (reference sequence). The CDR3 totals 14 residues. With 5 bases removed from V and 2 bases from J, the gap between germline ends came to 10 bases. CDR3 bases: TGTGCCAGTAGTCTACCGGACGGCAATCAGCCCCAGCATTTT. It is translated as CASSLPDGNQPQHF.

The V call is TRBV20-1, the J call TRBJ2-1; D unclear. V gave up 1 base and J gave up 0 bases, with 16 bases separating them. This CDR3 comprises 17 residues. Per the germline V gene, CDR1 is DFQATT and CDR2 is SNEGSKA (reference sequence). CDR3 in amino acids: CSARAPTAYSSYNEQFF. The CDR3 region has the DNA TGCAGTGCTAGAGCGCCGACCGCCTACAGCTCCTACAATGAGCAGTTCTTC.

A few counts support this clone. V gene TRBV6-1 combines with J gene TRBJ2-1, with D perhaps TRBD2 (5 bases). The germline V and J ends were trimmed by 5 bases and 5 bases, with 7 bases remaining between them. This CDR3 contains 12 residues. Germline CDR1 is MNHNS and CDR2 is SASEGT. This CDR3 is CASSRGDNEQFF. CDR3 nucleotides: TGTGCCAGCAGTCGGGGAGACAATGAGCAGTTCTTC.

V gene TRBV2 combines with J gene TRBJ1-4; D possibly corresponds to TRBD1 (5 bases). This CDR3 has 13 amino acids. Per germline, CDR1 SNHLY and CDR2 FYNNEI. Trimming stripped 6 bases from V and 5 bases from J, with 10 bases between. The DNA for the CDR3 is TGTGCCAGCAGCGCTGACAGAAATGAAAAACTGTTTTTT. Translation: CASSADRNEKLFF.

Details on this clone: The junction and the germline gene differ at one end; a read error may be behind it. V gene TRBV6-2 or TRBV6-3 combines with J gene TRBJ2-7; D may be TRBD1 (6 bases). The length of the CDR3 is 16 residues. Germline-derived CDR1 and CDR2 are MNHEY and SVGEGT. The CDR3 bases are TGTTCCAGCAGTTACGCGCTCCGGACAGTGGGCTACGAGCAGTACTTC. Translation: CSSSYALRTVGYEQYF.

The rearrangement links TRBV7-8 to TRBJ1-3; D not certain. Germline V gives CDR1 SGHVS, CDR2 FQNEAQ. The CDR3 spans 14 residues. The ends were cut back, 1 base at V and 0 bases at J, with 4 bases in the middle. CDR3 in amino acids: CASSLGVSGNTIYF. The CDR3 DNA is TGTGCCAGCAGCTTAGGGGTCTCTGGAAACACCATATATTTT.

In its sample, this clone was seen a few times. In DNA form, the CDR3 reads TGTGCCAGCCCGGACGGCTCTGGAAACACCATATATTTT. Residues: CASPDGSGNTIYF. The chain recombines TRBV12-3 or TRBV12-4 with TRBJ1-3; no clear D. The V end was cut by 8 bases, the J end by 0 bases, with 8 bases between. There are 13 residues in the CDR3.

This clone has only a few counts. The V gene is TRBV6-1, the J gene TRBJ2-1; D is unresolved. V lost 8 bases and J 1 base, leaving 12 bases between the germline ends. There are 14 residues in the CDR3. From germline, CDR1 is MNHNS and CDR2 SASEGT. In DNA, the CDR3 is TGTGCCAGCGGGTACGGACGGTCCTACAATGAGCAGTTCTTC. Its protein is CASGYGRSYNEQFF.

This clone has a handful of counts. The chain joins TRBV10-3 to TRBJ2-7; 9 bases match TRBD2. This CDR3 region has 15 residues. V shed 5 bases, J shed 3 bases, and the junction held 8 bases outside the gene matches. Germline values: CDR1 ENHRY, CDR2 SYGVKD. CDR3 nucleotides: TGTGCCATCAGTATTACTAGCGGGTCGTTCTACGAGCAGTACTTC. Protein: CAISITSGSFYEQYF.

This clone has just a few counts. The gene calls are TRBV9 and TRBJ1-3; TRBD1 is a possible D gene (6 bases). V lost 3 bases and J lost 2, with 18 bases in between. The CDR3 covers 17 residues. Germline lookup yields CDR1 SGDLS and CDR2 YYNGEE. The CDR3 nucleotides are TGTGCCAGCAGCGAGAGGGACAATCGCGGACCTGGAAACACCATATATTTT. Translation: CASSERDNRGPGNTIYF.

Points on this clone: A read error may explain this, as a much larger clone is one base away. The same CDR3 is also encoded by other DNA sequences in this sample. The DNA for the CDR3 is TGTAGTGCTAGCCCACCCTACGAGCAGTACTTC. Translated, it gives CSASPPYEQYF. V usage is TRBV20-1 and J usage is TRBJ2-7; D might be TRBD2 (5 bases). This CDR3 spans 11 amino acids. Germline lookup yields CDR1 DFQATT and CDR2 SNEGSKA (reference sequence).

The table lists this clone with a few counts. The genes are TRBV5-1 and TRBJ1-6; 9 bases match TRBD1. The CDR3 consists of 14 residues. Germline CDR1 is SGHRS and CDR2 is YFSETQ. The V and J ends lost 5 bases and 9 bases, in that order; junction bases with no gene match: 6. The CDR3 spells CASSSGQGLSPLHF. Here the CDR3 DNA reads TGCGCCAGCAGTTCGGGACAGGGCCTTTCACCCCTCCACTTT.

This chain joins TRBV18 and TRBJ2-7; no clear D. This CDR3 has 14 amino acids. Deletions cut 1 base from V and 2 bases from J, with 9 bases between. Germline CDR1 and CDR2: KGHSH and LQKENI. CDR3 sequence (DNA): TGTGCCAGCTCACCACGATCTAGAACCTACGAGCAGTACTTC. It yields the protein CASSPRSRTYEQYF.

The chain uses TRBV7-6 and TRBJ1-6; D not resolved. Germline assignment: CDR1 SGHVS and CDR2 FNYEAQ. The CDR3 sequence is 16 residues long. The V and J ends lost 5 bases and 7 bases respectively, with 18 bases between them. CDR3 in DNA: TGTGCCAGCAGCCCTCGCTGGGCGGATCTAAATTCACCCCTCCACTTT. Amino acid sequence: CASSPRWADLNSPLHF.

CDR3 sequence: CASSSRLAGWDEQYF. DNA for the CDR3: TGTGCCAGCAGCTCTAGACTAGCGGGATGGGACGAGCAGTACTTC. The gene calls are TRBV7-9 and TRBJ2-7; TRBD2 matches at 11 bases. The CDR3 is made up of 15 amino acids. Looked up from germline, CDR1 is SEHNR and CDR2 is FQNEAQ (reference sequence). J gave up 5 bases and V 4 bases, and 7 bases lay outside the gene matches.

J is TRBJ2-1 and V is TRBV7-2; TRBD2 matches at 12 bases. V lost 2 bases to trimming and J lost 5 bases; unmatched junction nucleotides: 13. Germline V gene sequence: CDR1 SGHTA, CDR2 FQGNSA. The length of the CDR3 is 19 residues. The CDR3 here is CASSLLPGLAGPGDNEQFF. Here the CDR3 DNA reads TGTGCCAGCAGCTTACTTCCGGGACTAGCGGGTCCCGGCGACAATGAGCAGTTCTTC.